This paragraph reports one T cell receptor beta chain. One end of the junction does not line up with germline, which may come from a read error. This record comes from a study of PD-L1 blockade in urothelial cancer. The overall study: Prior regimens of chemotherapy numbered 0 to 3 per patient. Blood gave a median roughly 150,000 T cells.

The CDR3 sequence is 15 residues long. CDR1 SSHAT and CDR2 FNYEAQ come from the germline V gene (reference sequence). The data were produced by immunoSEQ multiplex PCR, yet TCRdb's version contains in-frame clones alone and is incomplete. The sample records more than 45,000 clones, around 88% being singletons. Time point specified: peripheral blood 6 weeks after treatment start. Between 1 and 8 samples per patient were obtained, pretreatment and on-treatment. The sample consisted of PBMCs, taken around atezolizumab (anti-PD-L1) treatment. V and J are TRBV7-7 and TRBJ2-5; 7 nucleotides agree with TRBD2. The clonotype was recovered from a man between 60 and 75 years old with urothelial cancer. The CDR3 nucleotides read TGTGCTAGCAGCTTAGACAGCGGGGATTTGGAGACCCAGTACTTC. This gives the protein CASSLDSGDLETQYF. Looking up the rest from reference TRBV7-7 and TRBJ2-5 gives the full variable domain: GAGVSQSPRYKVTKRGQDVTLRCDPISSHATLYWYQQALGQGPEFLTYFNYEAQPDKSGLPSDRFSAERPEGSISTLTIQRTEQRDSAMYRCASSLDSGDLETQYFGPGTRLLVL.